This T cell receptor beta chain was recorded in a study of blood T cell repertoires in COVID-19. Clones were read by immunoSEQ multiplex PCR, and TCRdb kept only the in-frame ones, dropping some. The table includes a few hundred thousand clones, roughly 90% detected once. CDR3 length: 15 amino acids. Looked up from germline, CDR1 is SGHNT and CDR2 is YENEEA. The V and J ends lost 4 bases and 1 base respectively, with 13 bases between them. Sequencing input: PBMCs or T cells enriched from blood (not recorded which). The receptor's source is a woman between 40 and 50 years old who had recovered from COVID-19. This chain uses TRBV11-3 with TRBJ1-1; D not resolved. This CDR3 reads CASSSRERENTEAFF. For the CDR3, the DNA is TGTGCCAGCAGCTCCCGGGAGCGCGAGAACACTGAAGCTTTCTTT.